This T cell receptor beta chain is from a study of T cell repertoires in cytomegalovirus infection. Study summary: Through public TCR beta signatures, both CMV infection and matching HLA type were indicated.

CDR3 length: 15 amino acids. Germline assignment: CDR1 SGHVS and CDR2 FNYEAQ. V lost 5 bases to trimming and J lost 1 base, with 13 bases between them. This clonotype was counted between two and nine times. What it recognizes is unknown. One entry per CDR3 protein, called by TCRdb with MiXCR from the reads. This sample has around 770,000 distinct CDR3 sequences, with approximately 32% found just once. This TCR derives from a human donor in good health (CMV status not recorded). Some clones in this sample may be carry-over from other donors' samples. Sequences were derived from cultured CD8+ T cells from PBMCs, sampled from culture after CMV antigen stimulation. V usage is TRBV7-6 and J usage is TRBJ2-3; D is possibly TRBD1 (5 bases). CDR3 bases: TGTGCCAGCAGCCCGCGAAGGGGTCGCACAGATACGCAGTATTTT. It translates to CASSPRRGRTDTQYF.